This T cell receptor (beta chain) was identified during a study of human T cells and chemical hapten exposure. Study-level background: Minor volume differences among pooled libraries chiefly drove per-sample TCR yield variation.

The library tagged each cDNA molecule with unique molecular identifiers. MiXCR was run by TCRdb on the RACE reads, yielding one entry per CDR3 protein. Counted here are about 77,000 distinct CDR3 sequences, about 8.6% occurring once; the ten biggest clones make up about 1.7%. General study findings and limits: With DPC sensitization, TCRs exceeding 1 in 1000 frequency showed no change.

The time point is: healthy volunteer bleed at 6 weeks. RNA extraction used unfractionated whole blood as the source of total RNA. The germline CDR1 and CDR2 sequences are MNHNS and SASEGT. Trimming stripped 6 bases from V and 1 base from J, with 12 bases between. This CDR3 has 14 residues. At least ten counts were recorded for this clonotype. The antigen is unknown. The rearrangement joins TRBV6-1 to TRBJ2-5, with D possibly being TRBD2 (5 bases). Sequences were obtained from whole blood. This sequence originates from a female donor in good health. Some clones in this sample may be carry-over from other donors' samples. The CDR3 region has the DNA TGTGCCAGCAGCCCGAGGACTTTCCAAGAGACCCAGTACTTC. Protein: CASSPRTFQETQYF.